One sample yielded the 26 T cell receptor beta chains listed below, sequenced in a study of post-analysis software for immune sequencing data. Their specific antigens are unknown. General observations from the study: In patients, TRBV5-6, TRBV5-1 and TRBV20-1 belonged to roughly five TRBV segments found more frequently than in controls.

Included in the TCR beta cDNA libraries were unique molecular identifiers. Using its own MiXCR run on the PCR reads, TCRdb lists one record per CDR3 protein. This table holds roughly 620,000 distinct CDR3 sequences, 44% found once. Input material: blood. All receptors come from a girl aged 10-17 years with multiple sclerosis.

The V gene is TRBV5-1, the J gene TRBJ2-1, with 9 bases matching TRBD1. The trim removed 1 base at V and 10 bases at J, leaving 6 bases unmatched. The CDR3 spans 14 residues. CDR1 and CDR2 (germline): SGHRS, YFSETQ. CDR3 protein: CASSLTGGSYEQFF. CDR3 DNA sequence: TGCGCCAGCAGCTTGACAGGGGGCTCCTACGAGCAGTTCTTC.

For the CDR3, the DNA is TGTGCCAGCAGCCGAGGGGGCCTGGATTCACCCCTCCACTTT. This sequence encodes CASSRGGLDSPLHF. This chain joins TRBV7-3 and TRBJ1-6, with 7 nucleotides matching TRBD1. The CDR3 contains 14 residues. V lost 5 bases and J lost 8; bases outside the gene matches: 6. The germline V gene encodes CDR1 SGHTA and CDR2 FQGTGA.

This clonotype was seen more than once but under ten times. The rearrangement uses TRBV20-1 and TRBJ2-3; TRBD2 matches 7 bases. This CDR3 has 16 amino acids. Per the germline V gene, CDR1 is DFQATT and CDR2 is SNEGSKA (reference sequence). V shed 0 bases and J 4 bases; nucleotides not matched to a gene: 10. This chain's CDR3 is CSARETFSGRADTQYF. CDR3 bases: TGCAGTGCTAGAGAGACATTTTCGGGGAGGGCAGATACGCAGTATTTT.

J is TRBJ1-1 and V is TRBV6-6, with a possible D match to TRBD1 (6 bases). V lost 7 bases and J lost 1, with 16 bases in between. The length of the CDR3 is 15 residues. In germline, CDR1 is MNHNY, CDR2 SVGAGI (reference sequence). CDR3 in amino acids: CASIFEGVWNTEAFF. CDR3 coding DNA: TGTGCCAGCATATTTGAGGGGGTCTGGAACACTGAAGCTTTCTTT.

The chain carries TRBV12-3 or TRBV12-4 and TRBJ1-6; D remains ambiguous. V shed 3 bases and J shed 8 bases, with 14 bases lying between them. This CDR3 region has 15 residues. The CDR3 DNA follows: TGTGCCAGCAGTTTTTCGCGCAGAAGCGATTCACCCCTCCACTTT. This translates into CASSFSRRSDSPLHF.

This clonotype has a handful of counts. Here the CDR3 reads CSARLAGNKPYEQYF. As DNA, the CDR3 is TGCAGTGCTAGATTGGCAGGGAACAAACCCTACGAGCAGTACTTC. The chain is built from TRBV20-1 and TRBJ2-7; a weak D match, TRBD1 (5 bases). The V and J ends lost 2 bases and 2 bases respectively, with 16 bases between them. Germline V gene data show CDR1 as DFQATT and CDR2 as SNEGSKA (reference sequence). This CDR3 has 15 residues.

This clonotype was recorded a few times. The chain combines TRBV12-3 or TRBV12-4 with TRBJ2-4, with 9 nucleotides matching TRBD2. J gave up 13 bases and V 3 bases, and 13 bases lay outside the gene matches. The CDR3 covers 15 residues. The DNA for the CDR3 is TGTGCCAGCAGTTTTAGAGGCGGGAGGGTTCGGAAGCAGTACTTC. Amino acid sequence: CASSFRGGRVRKQYF.

The gene calls are TRBV20-1 and TRBJ1-2, with D unresolved. The CDR3 length is 16 residues. V was clipped by 0 bases and J by 4 bases, with 18 bases between them. Per germline, CDR1 DFQATT and CDR2 SNEGSKA (reference sequence). The CDR3 spells CSARDPESSEVYGYTF. The DNA of the CDR3 is TGCAGTGCTAGAGATCCCGAAAGCAGTGAAGTCTATGGCTACACCTTC.

The rearrangement links TRBV9 to TRBJ2-7, with no clear D. CDR1 is SGDLS and CDR2 is YYNGEE in the germline V gene. The length of the CDR3 is 13 residues. V dropped 2 bases and J dropped 5 bases, with 11 bases sitting between them. The CDR3 DNA follows: TGTGCCAGCAGCGTCAGGCCCGGAGACGAGCAGTACTTC. The encoded protein is CASSVRPGDEQYF.

The genes are TRBV5-1 and TRBJ2-7; the match to TRBD1 covers 9 bases. The junction had 6 bases not matched to a gene; V was cut back by 0 bases and J by 8 bases. Germline lookup yields CDR1 SGHRS and CDR2 YFSETQ. The CDR3 contains 14 residues. Here the CDR3 reads CASSLATGGGKQYF. The CDR3 nucleotides read TGCGCCAGCAGCTTGGCAACAGGGGGCGGGAAGCAGTACTTC.

The chain is built from TRBV5-1 and TRBJ2-5, with TRBD1 identical over 7 bases. J gave up 0 bases and V 4 bases, and 6 bases lay outside the gene matches. CDR1 is SGHRS, CDR2 YFSETQ, per germline. The CDR3 consists of 15 residues. The CDR3 is CASSSTGAYQETQYF. The CDR3 DNA sequence: TGCGCCAGCAGCAGTACAGGGGCGTACCAAGAGACCCAGTACTTC.

This chain connects TRBV12-3 or TRBV12-4 to TRBJ2-4; a weak D match, TRBD2 (6 bases). This CDR3 region has 18 residues. V lost 5 bases, J lost 0 bases, and 20 bases lay in between. The CDR3 sequence is CASSHSLGGNIAKNIQYF. CDR3 nucleotide sequence: TGTGCCAGCAGTCACTCCTTAGGCGGGAATATAGCCAAAAACATTCAGTACTTC.

The chain is built from TRBV6-5 and TRBJ1-2; TRBD1 agrees at 8 bases. The junction had 10 bases not matched to a gene; V was cut back by 6 bases and J by 7 bases. Germline CDR1 reads MNHEY; CDR2 reads SVGAGI. The CDR3 runs to 14 residues. CDR3 DNA: TGTGCCAGCAGCTTGAGACAGGGGCGGCGTGGCTACACCTTC. It encodes CASSLRQGRRGYTF.

V and J are TRBV12-3 or TRBV12-4 and TRBJ2-1; 7 bases align to TRBD2. The V segment lost 1 base and the J segment 9 bases; nucleotides outside the gene matches: 0. The CDR3 contains 12 residues. The CDR3 DNA is TGTGCCAGCAGTTTAGGGGGGGGTGAGCAGTTCTTC. Protein sequence: CASSLGGGEQFF.

This chain joins TRBV10-3 and TRBJ1-5, with 9 bases aligning to TRBD1. V dropped 4 bases and J dropped 10; count of bases not matched to a gene: 5. The CDR3 sequence is 13 residues long. Per the germline V gene, CDR1 is ENHRY and CDR2 is SYGVKD. CDR3 DNA: TGTGCCATCAGTGGGGACAGGGTTGAACCCCAGCATTTT. Protein sequence: CAISGDRVEPQHF.

The gene calls are TRBV4-1 and TRBJ1-2; D uncertain. V gave up 4 bases and J gave up 8 bases, with 17 bases separating them. CDR1 is MGHRA and CDR2 is YSYEKL in the germline V gene. The CDR3 extends over 14 amino acids. CDR3 nucleotide sequence: TGCGCCAGCAGCCCGTTGACATCTAGCTGGGGCTACACCTTC. As protein: CASSPLTSSWGYTF.

Details on this clonotype: One junction end does not reproduce the germline sequence, and a read error may be involved. Here the CDR3 DNA reads TGCGCCAGCAGGGAGGCACCCTACCAGACCTCCTACGAACAGTACTTC. The encoded protein is CASREAPYQTSYEQYF. This chain connects TRBV10-2 to TRBJ2-7; D is possibly TRBD2 (5 bases). The CDR3 is 16 residues long. Germline CDR1 WSHSY, CDR2 SAAADI.

This clonotype was recorded a few times. The genes are TRBV4-1 and TRBJ1-2, with D possibly matching TRBD1 (5 bases). This CDR3 spans 14 amino acids. Germline V CDR1 and CDR2: MGHRA, YSYEKL. Trimming shortened V by 6 bases and J by 6 bases, and 17 bases separated the two germline ends. CDR3 protein: CASSKPEGLDGYTF. CDR3 coding DNA: TGCGCCAGCAGTAAGCCGGAGGGACTCGATGGCTACACCTTC.

The chain employs TRBV7-9 and TRBJ2-3, with D perhaps TRBD1 (5 bases). The V gene's germline CDR1 is SEHNR and CDR2 FQNEAQ (reference sequence). V dropped 2 bases and J dropped 2 bases, with 8 bases sitting between them. CDR3 length equals 14 residues. The DNA for the CDR3 is TGTGCCAGCAGCTTAATGACAGACACAGATACGCAGTATTTT. Translated, it gives CASSLMTDTDTQYF. Full variable domain (missing parts from reference TRBV7-9 and TRBJ2-3): DTGVSQNPRHKITKRGQNVTFRCDPISEHNRLYWYRQTLGQGPEFLTYFQNEAQLEKSRLLSDRFSAERPKGSFSTLEIQRTEQGDSAMYLCASSLMTDTDTQYFGPGTRLTVL.

There are a few counts of this clonotype. V is TRBV4-2 and J is TRBJ2-7, with 8 bases fitting TRBD1. The germline V gene encodes CDR1 LGHNA and CDR2 YNFKEQ. Germline trimming cut 4 bases from V and 2 bases from J; bases unmatched to any gene: 13. CDR3 size: 17 residues. In nucleotides, the CDR3 is TGTGCCAGCAGCCTTGCCCGGTTGGACAGGGAACCCTACGAGCAGTACTTC. Amino acids: CASSLARLDREPYEQYF.

The chain carries TRBV6-4 and TRBJ1-4; TRBD1 matches 9 bases. There are 15 residues in the CDR3. Germline V CDR1 and CDR2: MRHNA, SNTAGT. Losses at the gene ends were 4 bases for V and 4 bases for J; bases not matched to a gene: 4. The CDR3 DNA reads TGTGCCAGCAGTGTTTCGGGACAGGGTAATGAAAAACTGTTTTTT. Its protein product is CASSVSGQGNEKLFF.

This clonotype was found a few times. The V gene is TRBV5-1, the J gene TRBJ1-6, with 7 positions matching TRBD1. The CDR3 loop spans 15 amino acids. CDR1 and CDR2 from the germline V gene are SGHRS and YFSETQ. V dropped 4 bases and J dropped 6; count of bases not matched to a gene: 7. CDR3 in amino acids: CASSRSTGSNSPLHF. The CDR3 nucleotides are TGCGCCAGCAGCCGCTCGACAGGGAGTAATTCACCCCTCCACTTT.

The V gene is TRBV6-1, the J gene TRBJ2-1; D might be TRBD1 or TRBD2, each matching 5 bases. The germline V and J ends were trimmed by 6 bases and 0 bases, with 12 bases remaining between them. There are 15 residues in the CDR3. Per germline, CDR1 MNHNS and CDR2 SASEGT. The CDR3 bases are TGTGCCAGCAGACCCCCAGGGAGCTCCTACAATGAGCAGTTCTTC. It codes for CASRPPGSSYNEQFF.

This clonotype was seen a single time. The chain carries TRBV7-3 and TRBJ2-7; D uncertain. Judging by the DNA end, TRBJ2-5 fits better; the J call may be wrong. The CDR3 runs 12 residues. In germline, CDR1 is SGHTA, CDR2 FQGTGA. The CDR3 sequence is CASSAYGETQYF. The CDR3 DNA sequence: TGTGCCAGCAGCGCCTATGGGGAGACCCAGTACTTC.

J is TRBJ1-1 and V is TRBV29-1; possibly TRBD1 for D (6 bases). The CDR3 spans 15 residues. V was pared by 4 bases and J by 1 base, with 16 bases between. Germline V gene data show CDR1 as SQVTM and CDR2 as ANQGSEA. CDR3 residues: CSVAGALHSNTEAFF. The CDR3 DNA follows: TGCAGCGTTGCAGGGGCGCTCCACTCGAACACTGAAGCTTTCTTT.

This clonotype showed up just a few times. This chain links TRBV29-1 with TRBJ1-2, with D maybe TRBD1 (5 bases). CDR1 and CDR2 (germline): SQVTM, ANQGSEA. V lost 7 bases and J lost 3, with 18 bases in between. The CDR3 has 14 amino acids. CDR3 in DNA: TGCAGCGCTCGAGCACCGGGACGGGACTATGGCTACACCTTC. Translation gives CSARAPGRDYGYTF.